This T cell receptor (beta chain) came from a study of TIL therapy for anti-PD-1-resistant metastatic lung cancer. Described time point: pre-treatment sample, taken before nivolumab and TIL therapy. Pleural nodules or supraclavicular lymph nodes made up most of the excised metastases sampled. This clone was picked up a small number of times. The libraries were made with immunoSEQ v3. This table comes from immunoSEQ multiplex PCR, and its TCRdb copy is limited to in-frame clones, with some not included. The sample includes about 6,400 clones, around two thirds of them seen just once. The V gene's germline CDR1 is SEHNR and CDR2 FQNEAQ (reference sequence). Trimming pared 4 bases from V and 1 base from J, leaving 10 bases between. CDR3 size: 15 residues.

V usage is TRBV7-9 and J usage is TRBJ2-2; D might be TRBD1 (6 bases). The TCR comes from a person aged 25 to 85 with non-small cell lung cancer. The sample in question was tumor tissue, obtained at baseline. DNA of the CDR3: TGTGCCAGCAGCTGGGGGCGGGTGAACACCGGGGAGCTGTTTTTT. Its protein is CASSWGRVNTGELFF.